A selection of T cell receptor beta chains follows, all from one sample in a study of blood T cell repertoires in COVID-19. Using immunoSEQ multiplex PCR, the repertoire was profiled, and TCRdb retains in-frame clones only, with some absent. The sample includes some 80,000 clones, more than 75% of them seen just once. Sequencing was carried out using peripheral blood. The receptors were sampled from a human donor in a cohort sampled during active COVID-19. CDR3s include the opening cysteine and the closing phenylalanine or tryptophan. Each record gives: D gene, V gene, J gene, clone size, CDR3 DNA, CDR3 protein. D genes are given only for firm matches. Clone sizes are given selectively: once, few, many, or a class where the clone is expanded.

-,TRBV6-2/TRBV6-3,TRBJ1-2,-,TGTGCCAGCAGTTTTCAGGGGAACTATGGCTACACCTTC,CASSFQGNYGYTF
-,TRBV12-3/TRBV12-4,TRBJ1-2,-,TGTGCCAGCAGCCCCGGCAGGGCGGATGGCTACACCTTC,CASSPGRADGYTF
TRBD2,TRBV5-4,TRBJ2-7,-,TGTGCCAGCAGCTTACCCGGGAAAGCGGGGGAGCAGTACTTC,CASSLPGKAGEQYF
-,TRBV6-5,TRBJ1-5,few,TGTGCCAGCAGCGATGCGGCGGTTTCCAATCAGCCCCAGCATTTT,CASSDAAVSNQPQHF
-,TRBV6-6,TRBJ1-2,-,TGTGCCAGCAGTCACAAACTCCCAGGGGACGGCTACACCTTC,CASSHKLPGDGYTF
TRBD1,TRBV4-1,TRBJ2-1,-,TGCGCCAGCAGCCAATGGACAGGGGCAAATGAGCAGTTCTTC,CASSQWTGANEQFF
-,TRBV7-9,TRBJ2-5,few,TGTGCCAGCAGCTTAGAAGGGGAAGGGACCCAGTACTTC,CASSLEGEGTQYF
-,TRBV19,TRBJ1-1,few,TGTGCCAGTAGTATGGAGAGACAGGCTACTGAAGCTTTCTTT,CASSMERQATEAFF
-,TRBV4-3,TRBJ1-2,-,TGCGCCAGCAGCTCAAACCTTCCGGGACAAACTTCCTATGGCTACACCTTC,CASSSNLPGQTSYGYTF
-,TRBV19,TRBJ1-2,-,TGTGCCAGTACGGGGGTGGACTATGGCTACACCTTC,CASTGVDYGYTF
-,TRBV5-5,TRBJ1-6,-,TGTGCCAGCAGGTATTCAACACAGGCCGATAATTCACCCCTCCACTTT,CASRYSTQADNSPLHF
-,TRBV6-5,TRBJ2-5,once,TGTGCCAGCAGTTACTCACCGGTGCAAGAGACCCAGTACTTC,CASSYSPVQETQYF
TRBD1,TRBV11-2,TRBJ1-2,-,TGTGCCAGCAGAAAACCGGGACAGGGGATAAACTATGGCTACACCTTC,CASRKPGQGINYGYTF
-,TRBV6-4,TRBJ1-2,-,TGTGCCAGCAGTGAAAGTTTGGGGCTGGGCTACACCTTC,CASSESLGLGYTF
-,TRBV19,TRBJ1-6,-,TGTGCCAGTGGGGAGATCTATAATTCACCCCTCCACTTT,CASGEIYNSPLHF
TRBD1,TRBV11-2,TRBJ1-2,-,TGTGCCAGCAGGCGACCGGGACAGCGAAACTATGGCTACACCTTC,CASRRPGQRNYGYTF
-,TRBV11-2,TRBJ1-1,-,TGTGCCAGCAGCTTAGATCCCCGGTGGGGCCTCGGGTGGACTGAAGCTTTCTTT,CASSLDPRWGLGWTEAFF
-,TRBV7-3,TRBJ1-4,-,TGTGCCAGCAGCTTAAAGGTGATGGACAGAGTAGCTAAAGAAAAACTGTTTTTT,CASSLKVMDRVAKEKLFF
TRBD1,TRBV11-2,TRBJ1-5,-,TGTGCCAGCAGCCCCAACACAGGGGGCCGTCAGCCCCAGCATTTT,CASSPNTGGRQPQHF
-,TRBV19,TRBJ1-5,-,TGTGCCAGTAGTTTGGGACATCGACTCCAGGGACCCCAGCATTTT,CASSLGHRLQGPQHF
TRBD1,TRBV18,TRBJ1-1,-,TGTGCCAGCTCACTGGGACAGGCCCAAGGAAGCACTGAAGCTTTCTTT,CASSLGQAQGSTEAFF
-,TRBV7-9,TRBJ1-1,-,TGTGCCAGCAGCCACGAGGGTGAAGCTTTCTTT,CASSHEGEAFF
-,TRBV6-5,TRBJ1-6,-,TGTGCCAGCAGCCAGGGTAACAGCCGTAATTCACCCCTCCACTTT,CASSQGNSRNSPLHF
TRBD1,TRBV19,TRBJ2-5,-,TGTGCCAGTAGTCTCCCCGGACAGGGGGCTGGGGAGACCCAGTACTTC,CASSLPGQGAGETQYF
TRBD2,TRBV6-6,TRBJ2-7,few,TGTGCCAGCACAACTAGCGGGGGCGGGTCTTACGAGCAGTACTTC,CASTTSGGGSYEQYF
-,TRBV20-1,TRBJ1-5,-,TGCAGTGCTAGTCCGGGGCAGCCCCAGCATTTT,CSASPGQPQHF
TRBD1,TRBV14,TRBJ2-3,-,TGTGCCAGCAGCCATACACCGGGACAGGGAGTGGATACGCAGTATTTT,CASSHTPGQGVDTQYF
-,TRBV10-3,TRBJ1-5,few,TGTGCCACGAGAGAGGAGCTAGGGGGTCAGCCCCAGCATTTT,CATREELGGQPQHF
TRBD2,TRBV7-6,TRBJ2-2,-,TGTGCCAGCAGCTATTTGGGACTAGCCTCCCCCGGGGAGCTGTTTTTT,CASSYLGLASPGELFF
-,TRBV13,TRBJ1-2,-,TGTGCCAGCAGCACCCTAGGGGGTGGCTACACCTTC,CASSTLGGGYTF
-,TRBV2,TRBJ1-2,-,TGTGCCAGCACCGAGGTGGGAGGGGCCTATGGCTACACCTTC,CASTEVGGAYGYTF
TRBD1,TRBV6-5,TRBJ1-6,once,TGTGCCAGCACCGACGGGGACAGTTATAATTCACCCCTCCACTTT,CASTDGDSYNSPLHF
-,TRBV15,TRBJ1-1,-,TGTGCCACCAGCAGAGAGGCAGGGATTAACACTGAAGCTTTCTTT,CATSREAGINTEAFF
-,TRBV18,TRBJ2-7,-,TGTGCCAGCACAACCGCCGCATACGAGCAGTACTTC,CASTTAAYEQYF
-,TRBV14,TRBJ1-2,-,TGTGCCAGCAGCCGTATTCAGGGTTATGGCTACACCTTC,CASSRIQGYGYTF
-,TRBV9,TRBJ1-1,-,TGTGCCAGCAGTTCCAGAATGAACACTGAAGCTTTCTTT,CASSSRMNTEAFF
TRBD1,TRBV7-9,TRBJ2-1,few,TGTGCCAGCAGTTATGCTCCGGGACAGGGTTACAATGAGCAGTTCTTC,CASSYAPGQGYNEQFF
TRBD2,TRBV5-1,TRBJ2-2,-,TGCGCCAGCAGCTCCGGGACTACAGGCGGGGAGCTGTTTTTT,CASSSGTTGGELFF
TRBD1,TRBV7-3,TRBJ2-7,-,TGTGCCCAAGCGGACAGGCTGGTTTACTCCTACGAGCAGTACTTC,CAQADRLVYSYEQYF
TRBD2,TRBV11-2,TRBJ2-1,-,TGTGCCAGCAGCTTAACGGGACTAGCGTACAATGAGCAGTTCTTC,CASSLTGLAYNEQFF
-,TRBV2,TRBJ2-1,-,TGTGCCAGCAGTGACCCCAAAAAGCGGTTCTTC,CASSDPKKRFF
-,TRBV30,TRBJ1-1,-,TGTGCCTGGGCGGGGATAATGAACACTGAAGCTTTCTTT,CAWAGIMNTEAFF
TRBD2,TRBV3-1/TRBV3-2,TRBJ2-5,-,TGTGCCAGCAGCCAAGATCTGCCTAGCGGGGAAGAGACCCAGTACTTC,CASSQDLPSGEETQYF
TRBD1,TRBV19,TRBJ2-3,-,TGTGCCTCTGGGGACAGGAGCACAGATACGCAGTATTTT,CASGDRSTDTQYF
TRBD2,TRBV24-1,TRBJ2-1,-,TGTGCCACCAGTGATTTGACTAGCGGGGGCCTATTCTTC,CATSDLTSGGLFF
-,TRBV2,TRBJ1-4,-,TGTGCCAGCAGCAAGACAGTAATGTATGAAAAACTGTTTTTT,CASSKTVMYEKLFF
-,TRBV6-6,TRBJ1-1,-,TGTGCCAGCAGTTACGAGTCGAACACTGAAGCTTTCTTT,CASSYESNTEAFF